This entry lists 15 T cell receptor beta chains sequenced from one sample in a study of blood T cell repertoires in COVID-19. The protocol was immunoSEQ multiplex PCR, while the TCRdb copy is restricted to in-frame clones and leaves out a portion. This sample has some 300,000 clones, with 88% found just once. Specimen: peripheral blood. The source is a woman aged 30 to 39 who had recovered from COVID-19.

The chain couples TRBV7-2 to TRBJ2-1; D is perhaps TRBD1 (7 bases). Trimming took off 5 bases at V and 5 bases at J, with 19 bases between the two ends. The CDR3 length is 16 residues. Per germline, CDR1 SGHTA and CDR2 FQGNSA. CDR3 sequence reads: CASSIQGGTIDNEQFF. Written as DNA, the CDR3 is TGTGCCAGCAGCATCCAGGGGGGAACAATAGACAATGAGCAGTTCTTC. Together with reference TRBV7-2 and TRBJ2-1, the CDR3 gives the full variable domain: GAGVSQSPSNKVTEKGKDVELRCDPISGHTALYWYRQSLGQGLEFLIYFQGNSAPDKSGLPSDRFSAERTGGSVSTLTIQRTQQEDSAVYLCASSIQGGTIDNEQFFGPGTRLTVL.

The rearrangement links TRBV7-2 to TRBJ1-2, with D unclear. The V end lost 1 base, the J end lost 3 bases, and 12 bases lay between the germline ends. CDR1 and CDR2 (germline): SGHTA, FQGNSA. CDR3 length: 15 amino acids. CDR3 coding DNA: TGTGCCAGCAGCTTAGTTCCCTCCCCTGACTATGGCTACACCTTC. This encodes CASSLVPSPDYGYTF.

The chain has TRBV6-6 and TRBJ1-2; 9 bases agree with TRBD1. V was pared by 2 bases and J by 5 bases, with 3 bases of the junction left unmatched. Germline V lookup: CDR1 MNHNY, CDR2 SVGAGI (reference sequence). This CDR3 region has 14 residues. CDR3 sequence (DNA): TGTGCCAGCAGTTACACCGACAGGGGGTATGGCTACACCTTC. Translated: CASSYTDRGYGYTF.

V is TRBV5-1 and J is TRBJ2-4; weak D call: TRBD2 (5 bases). Germline CDR1 and CDR2: SGHRS and YFSETQ. The CDR3 is 17 residues long. Trimming pared 2 bases from V and 0 bases from J, leaving 15 bases between. The CDR3 DNA is TGCGCCAGCAGCTTAGGACCCCGGGGTCTAGCCAAAAACATTCAGTACTTC. It encodes CASSLGPRGLAKNIQYF.

The sample holds one count of this clone. The chain is built from TRBV2 and TRBJ1-4; D remains unclear. Germline values: CDR1 SNHLY, CDR2 FYNNEI. V shed 1 base and J shed 0 bases, with 3 bases lying between them. CDR3 length: 14 amino acids. The CDR3, as DNA: TGTGCCAGCAGTGAAGGAGCAACTAATGAAAAACTGTTTTTT. Translated: CASSEGATNEKLFF.

The CDR3: CASRGTGAGEQYF. CDR3 coding DNA: TGTGCCAGCAGGGGGACAGGGGCGGGTGAGCAGTACTTC. The chain uses TRBV6-6 and TRBJ2-7, with 10 bases that match TRBD1. The CDR3 has 13 amino acids. Per the germline V gene, CDR1 is MNHNY and CDR2 is SVGAGI (reference sequence). V shed 6 bases and J 7 bases; nucleotides not matched to a gene: 6.

The chain combines TRBV4-1 with TRBJ1-1; 10 positions match TRBD1. The junction had 9 bases not matched to a gene; V was cut back by 4 bases and J by 4 bases. The CDR3 runs to 16 residues. The germline V gene encodes CDR1 MGHRA and CDR2 YSYEKL. Here the CDR3 reads CASSPVRDRGGTEAFF. DNA of the CDR3: TGCGCCAGCAGCCCGGTGCGGGACAGGGGTGGCACTGAAGCTTTCTTT.

Comment on this clone: One end of the junction varies from germline; a read error may be responsible. V and J are TRBV15 and TRBJ2-3; maybe TRBD2 (5 bases). CDR1 and CDR2 (germline): LNHNV, YYDKDF (reference sequence). CDR3 length: 14 residues. CDR3 nucleotides: TGTGCGACCACGGGGTTTGCTAGCACAGATACGCAGTATTTT. Translation gives CATTGFASTDTQYF.

For the CDR3, the DNA is TGTGCCAGCAGACCAGAGGGTTACAATGAGCAGTTCTTC. This codes for CASRPEGYNEQFF. The chain links TRBV28 to TRBJ2-1; tentative D call: TRBD2 (5 bases). From germline, CDR1 is MDHEN and CDR2 SYDVKM. The germline V and J ends were trimmed by 6 bases and 4 bases, with 10 bases remaining between them. The CDR3 is 13 amino acids.

This sequence joins TRBV28 and TRBJ1-5, with 10 bases fitting TRBD1. The CDR3 sequence is 14 residues long. The junction had 5 bases not matched to a gene; V was cut back by 5 bases and J by 7 bases. CDR1 is MDHEN and CDR2 is SYDVKM in the germline V gene. CDR3 sequence (DNA): TGTGCCAGCAGTGAGGGACAGGGGACCCAGCCCCAGCATTTT. Translating gives CASSEGQGTQPQHF.

This clone was seen just once. The rearrangement links TRBV9 to TRBJ2-3; a possible D gene is TRBD2 (6 bases). The germline V and J ends were trimmed by 0 bases and 0 bases, with 8 bases remaining between them. Germline V gives CDR1 SGDLS, CDR2 YYNGEE. This CDR3 spans 15 amino acids. Here the CDR3 DNA reads TGTGCCAGCAGCGTAGCCGGGACTAGCACAGATACGCAGTATTTT. Its translation: CASSVAGTSTDTQYF.

About this clone: The junction differs from germline at one of its ends, possibly a read error. This sequence joins TRBV30 and TRBJ1-3, with D tentatively TRBD1 (5 bases). Per germline, CDR1 GTSNPN and CDR2 SVGIG (reference sequence). This CDR3 has 14 residues. Written as DNA, the CDR3 is TGTGCCTGGAGTGTTGACAGTATGGGAAAGACCATATATTTT. Protein sequence: CAWSVDSMGKTIYF.

The chain carries TRBV3-1 (or the pseudogene TRBV3-2) and TRBJ1-6; TRBD1 matches 7 bases. CDR3 length: 16 amino acids. Germline trimming cut 1 base from V and 9 bases from J; bases unmatched to any gene: 9. Germline V gene lookup returns CDR1 LGHDT and CDR2 YNNKEL (reference sequence). The CDR3 reads CASSQGGGRAGSPLHF. The CDR3 nucleotides are TGTGCCAGCAGCCAAGGAGGGGGCAGGGCGGGTTCACCCCTCCACTTT.

The J gene is TRBJ1-1, the V gene TRBV4-3, with D hard to call. Germline-derived CDR1 and CDR2 are LGHNA and YSLEER. Trimming shortened V by 0 bases and J by 4 bases, and 24 bases separated the two germline ends. The CDR3 length is 19 residues. DNA for the CDR3: TGCGCCAGCAGCCAAGAAACATTCCCCTCGGGTAGAGCGAGCACTGAAGCTTTCTTT. It is translated as CASSQETFPSGRASTEAFF.

This clone is a singleton in its sample. CDR3 region: CASINKGDNEKLFF. DNA for the CDR3: TGTGCCAGCATCAATAAGGGGGATAATGAAAAACTGTTTTTT. This chain connects TRBV6-5 to TRBJ1-4; D possibly corresponds to TRBD1 (6 bases). Trimming cost V 7 bases and J 4 bases, with 13 bases left between them. The CDR3 covers 14 residues. The V gene's germline CDR1 is MNHEY and CDR2 SVGAGI.